This T cell receptor beta chain was captured in a study of blood T cells in healthy people across ages. A second PCR, run for 7 to 11 cycles, used a sample-barcoded 5' primer plus a J-beta primer mix. TCRdb used MiXCR to reprocess the 5' RACE reads, holding one entry per CDR3 protein. The sample records about 2 million distinct CDR3 sequences, just under 50% being singletons. The CDR3 extends over 15 amino acids. The V gene's germline CDR1 is MNHEY and CDR2 SMNVEV (reference sequence). The J segment lost 3 bases and the V segment lost 6 bases, leaving 7 bases of the junction unmatched. Material for sequencing was blood. The V and J genes are TRBV27 and TRBJ2-4, with 8 bases that match TRBD1. The TCR sequence derives from a woman between 40 and 55 years old in good health. CDR3 coding DNA: TGTGCCAGCAGGGGGACAGGCGGAGACAAAAACATTCAGTACTTC. It translates to CASRGTGGDKNIQYF.